This T cell receptor beta chain appears in the sequencing data of a study of a mutant IDH1 vaccine in newly diagnosed glioma. Study details: Patients' prior therapy spanned radiotherapy, temozolomide, or both; most underwent both. Visit V12 was scheduled at week 35 and visit V13 at week 47. Study-wide results and caveats: A vaccine-induced immune response developed in 93.3% of the patients.

Only in-frame clones appear in the TCRdb table, and some are missing; sequencing was by immunoSEQ multiplex PCR. The sample carries about 72,000 clones, around 82% recorded once. The CDR3 covers 18 residues. CDR1 and CDR2 (germline): SQVTM, ANQGSEA. The ends were cut back, 4 bases at V and 0 bases at J, with 19 bases in the middle. Details on this clone: What it binds is not known.

Time point: week 35, safety follow-up. Doses of 300 ug of mutant IDH1 20-mer peptide were given with topical imiquimod. The donor cohort comprised cases of new WHO grade 3 or 4 IDH1-mutant, ATRX-lost astrocytoma. This chain connects TRBV29-1 to TRBJ2-6; TRBD1 might be the D (5 bases). The sequencing here drew on PBMCs, taken from a glioma patient whose treatment included an IDH1 peptide vaccine. This TCR was sampled from a man aged 18 to 29 with glioma. CDR3 coding DNA: TGCAGCGTTGGTACAGGTCCCCTACCGAACTCTGGGGCCAACGTCCTGACTTTC. As protein: CSVGTGPLPNSGANVLTF. Together with reference TRBV29-1 and TRBJ2-6, the CDR3 gives the full variable domain: SAVISQKPSRDICQRGTSLTIQCQVDSQVTMMFWYRQQPGQSLTLIATANQGSEATYESGFVIDKFPISRPNLTFSTLTVSNMSPEDSSIYLCSVGTGPLPNSGANVLTFGAGSRLTVL.